The 26 T cell receptor beta chains in this list originate from one sample, sequenced in a study of T cells in Graves' hyperthyroidism and ophthalmopathy. Researchers amplified the TCR beta CDR3 regions from RNA transcripts. A set of HTBI primers served as the primers for a first-round RT-PCR of the TCR CDR3. TCRdb reprocessed the multiplex PCR reads with MiXCR, giving one entry per CDR3 protein. The sample includes some 300,000 distinct CDR3 sequences, roughly 15% of them seen just once. Sample: blood. All receptors derive from a young woman with Graves' hyperthyroidism that later progressed to Graves' ophthalmopathy.

At least ten counts were recorded for this clonotype. The genes are TRBV11-2 and TRBJ2-3; tentatively, D is TRBD1 or TRBD2 (5 bases each). From germline, CDR1 is SGHAT and CDR2 FQNNGV. Trimming removed 5 bases from V and 1 base from J, with 13 bases in between. This CDR3 spans 15 amino acids. CDR3 coding DNA: TGTGCCAGCAGCGGGACGGGGCGCGGCACAGATACGCAGTATTTT. Its protein is CASSGTGRGTDTQYF.

This clonotype has ten or more counts. The chain couples TRBV5-1 to TRBJ2-7, with D unresolved. Trimming removed 0 bases from V and 3 bases from J, with 10 bases in between. Per germline, CDR1 SGHRS and CDR2 YFSETQ. The CDR3 has 14 amino acids. In DNA form, the CDR3 reads TGCGCCAGCAGCTTGGGCGGAATCGGCTACGAGCAGTACTTC. It encodes CASSLGGIGYEQYF.

This clonotype appeared many times. The chain combines TRBV30 with TRBJ1-5, with D possibly TRBD1 on 6 matching bases. V was shortened by 2 bases and J by 2 bases, with 13 bases between the two germline ends. The CDR3 totals 15 residues. CDR1 GTSNPN and CDR2 SVGIG come from the germline V gene (reference sequence). Written as DNA, the CDR3 is TGTGCCTGGAGTTGGAAGGGGGGAGGCAATCAGCCCCAGCATTTT. It yields the protein CAWSWKGGGNQPQHF.

The chain joins TRBV20-1 to TRBJ1-1, with 9 bases fitting TRBD1. The germline V gene has CDR1 DFQATT and CDR2 SNEGSKA (reference sequence). V was clipped by 0 bases and J by 6 bases; unmatched bases: 8. The CDR3 is 15 amino acids. CDR3: CSARDQDRGVSEAFF. The CDR3 DNA is TGCAGTGCTAGAGATCAGGACAGGGGAGTCTCTGAAGCTTTCTTT.

This clonotype was detected ten times or more. V gene TRBV6-2 or TRBV6-3 combines with J gene TRBJ1-1, with D tentatively TRBD1 (5 bases). Per germline, CDR1 MNHEY and CDR2 SVGEGT. CDR3 length: 15 amino acids. Trimming removed 2 bases at V and 0 bases at J, with 10 bases between. This chain's CDR3 is CASSYRGALNTEAFF. The CDR3 nucleotides are TGTGCCAGCAGTTACCGCGGGGCCCTGAACACTGAAGCTTTCTTT.

A note on this clonotype: A much larger clone differs by one base, so this may be a read error. The V gene is TRBV3-1, the J gene TRBJ2-5; a weak D match, TRBD1 (5 bases). From germline, CDR1 is LGHDT and CDR2 YNNKEL (reference sequence). This CDR3 has 14 amino acids. Here the CDR3 reads CASRPVGAQETLYF. The CDR3 nucleotides are TGTGCCAGCAGGCCGGTTGGGGCACAAGAGACCCTGTACTTC.

The table lists this clonotype with many counts. With a much larger clone just one base away, this may be a read error. This rearrangement joins TRBV27 to TRBJ2-7; 10 nucleotides match TRBD2. J was trimmed by 3 bases and V by 4 bases; bases with no gene match: 3. Germline CDR1 MNHEY, CDR2 SMNVEV (reference sequence). The CDR3 covers 14 residues. Here the CDR3 reads CASSSRTSGYEQYF. CDR3 nucleotides: TGTGCCAGCAGTTCACGGACTAGCGGCTACGAGCAGTACTTC.

This clonotype was observed a handful of times. This chain links TRBV27 with TRBJ2-3; possible D gene TRBD2, 6 bases. The V end was cut by 10 bases, the J end by 5 bases, with 22 bases between. Germline CDR1 MNHEY, CDR2 SMNVEV (reference sequence). The CDR3 length is 15 residues. This CDR3 is CANMRGLVGIDTQYF. CDR3 DNA: TGTGCCAACATGCGGGGTCTAGTTGGAATAGATACGCAGTATTTT.

V gene TRBV12-3 or TRBV12-4 combines with J gene TRBJ1-4; D remains ambiguous. V lost 5 bases to trimming and J lost 5 bases, with 12 bases between them. The CDR3 runs 14 residues. This chain's CDR3 is CASSPRGQNEKLFF. The CDR3 region has the DNA TGTGCCAGCAGTCCCCGAGGTCAGAATGAAAAACTGTTTTTT.

This clonotype was seen at least ten times. This rearrangement joins TRBV27 to TRBJ2-3, with TRBD1 as a possible D gene (5 bases). V was pared by 3 bases and J by 6 bases, with 13 bases between. Looked up from germline, CDR1 is MNHEY and CDR2 is SMNVEV (reference sequence). The CDR3 covers 14 residues. The CDR3 nucleotides read TGTGCCAGCAGTTTCTTAGGGGCCGCCGATACGCAGTATTTT. Translated, it gives CASSFLGAADTQYF.

The table lists this clonotype with many counts. V usage is TRBV20-1 and J usage is TRBJ2-5; TRBD2 might be the D (7 bases). The CDR3 totals 14 residues. Germline V gives CDR1 DFQATT, CDR2 SNEGSKA (reference sequence). V was cut by 6 bases and J by 1 base, with 15 bases left in between. The CDR3 nucleotides are TGCAGTGCGACGAAGGGGGGGGGCCAAGAGACCCAGTACTTC. Translated, it gives CSATKGGGQETQYF.

The J gene is TRBJ2-1, the V gene TRBV30, with 13 bases aligning to TRBD2. Looked up from germline, CDR1 is GTSNPN and CDR2 is SVGIG (reference sequence). The CDR3 runs to 17 residues. After removal of 0 bases from V and 6 bases from J, the junction contained 8 bases not matched to a gene. CDR3 coding DNA: TGTGCCTGGAGTGTAAGTGGACTAGCGGGAGTTAGCAATGAGCAGTTCTTC. Protein: CAWSVSGLAGVSNEQFF.

Here the CDR3 reads CASSFAGRSVQHF. The CDR3 DNA reads as TGTGCCAGCAGCTTTGCAGGTCGCTCGGTGCAGCATTTT. J is TRBJ1-5 and V is TRBV7-3, with no clear D. Trimming took off 3 bases at V and 13 bases at J, with 16 bases between the two ends. The CDR3 length is 13 residues. The germline CDR1 and CDR2 sequences are SGHTA and FQGTGA.

This clonotype was detected ten times or more. The chain combines TRBV20-1 with TRBJ1-2; the D is unclear. Germline V CDR1 and CDR2: DFQATT, SNEGSKA (reference sequence). The CDR3 loop spans 15 amino acids. The V and J ends lost 3 bases and 2 bases respectively, with 16 bases between them. CDR3 nucleotides: TGCAGTGCTAGGGTACACGTGGCGGAGAACTATGGCTACACCTTC. This encodes CSARVHVAENYGYTF.

This sequence joins TRBV20-1 and TRBJ2-1; D is ambiguous. The CDR3 covers 12 residues. Trimming shortened V by 3 bases and J by 6 bases, and 9 bases separated the two germline ends. The germline V gene encodes CDR1 DFQATT and CDR2 SNEGSKA (reference sequence). This chain's CDR3 is CSARVASNEQFF. The CDR3 nucleotides read TGCAGTGCTAGGGTCGCTTCCAATGAGCAGTTCTTC.

A remark on this clonotype: Since a much larger clone is just one base distant, this may be a read error. The chain uses TRBV28 and TRBJ2-7; D call uncertain. Germline assignment: CDR1 MDHEN and CDR2 SYDVKM. This CDR3 is built from 14 residues. CDR3 in DNA: TGTGCCAGCAGTTACCGGCTGGATACCTACAAGCAGTACTTC. Its translation: CASSYRLDTYKQYF. The variable domain in full, with the rest retrieved from reference TRBV28 and TRBJ2-7, is DVKVTQSSRYLVKRTGEKVFLECVQDMDHENMFWYRQDPGLGLRLIYFSYDVKMKEKGDIPEGYSVSREKKERFSLILESASTNQTSMYLCASSYRLDTYKQYFGPGTRLTVT.

This clonotype was seen only a few times. This chain uses TRBV5-4 with TRBJ2-5; possibly TRBD1 or TRBD2 for D (5 bases each). CDR3 length: 15 residues. Trimming shortened V by 5 bases and J by 2 bases, and 16 bases separated the two germline ends. Germline CDR1 and CDR2: SGHNT and YYREEE (reference sequence). CDR3: CASRTGGGEQETQYF. The DNA of the CDR3 is TGTGCCAGCAGGACCGGTGGGGGAGAGCAAGAGACCCAGTACTTC.

This clonotype was found many times. The rearrangement joins TRBV7-6 to TRBJ2-7; D gene unclear. V lost 6 bases and J lost 2, with 17 bases in between. The CDR3 consists of 15 residues. Germline V CDR1 and CDR2: SGHVS, FNYEAQ. The CDR3 loop reads CASSPDEERTYEQYF. The CDR3 DNA sequence: TGTGCCAGCAGTCCCGACGAAGAAAGGACCTACGAGCAGTACTTC.

This clonotype was seen repeatedly, ten times or more. The chain employs TRBV29-1 and TRBJ1-2, with D perhaps TRBD1 (5 bases). Germline CDR1 SQVTM, CDR2 ANQGSEA. The CDR3 has 11 residues. V lost 4 bases and J lost 2, with 5 bases in between. The CDR3 reads CSVGQNYGYTF. The CDR3 DNA reads TGCAGCGTTGGACAGAACTATGGCTACACCTTC.

This clonotype was seen a few times. The chain is built from TRBV6-2 or TRBV6-3 and TRBJ2-1, with TRBD2 as a possible D gene (6 bases). The V and J ends lost 6 bases and 3 bases respectively, with 18 bases between them. From germline, CDR1 is MNHEY and CDR2 SVGEGT. The CDR3 has 16 amino acids. This CDR3 reads CASRLAGGVYYNEQFF. The CDR3 nucleotides are TGTGCCAGCAGACTCGCCGGGGGAGTATACTACAATGAGCAGTTCTTC.

In regard to this clonotype: A much more abundant neighbour one base away suggests this may be a read error. The rearrangement joins TRBV24-1 to TRBJ2-1; 9 bases line up with TRBD2. Judging by the DNA end, TRBJ2-7 fits better; the J call may be wrong. This CDR3 has 16 residues. Germline lookup yields CDR1 KGHDR and CDR2 SFDVKD. As DNA, the CDR3 is TGTGCCACCAGTGATTTCACTAGCGGGTCCTACAATGAGCAGTACTTC. Translation gives CATSDFTSGSYNEQYF.

This clonotype appeared a single time. The chain has TRBV5-1 and TRBJ2-3; 8 positions agree with TRBD1. From germline, CDR1 is SGHRS and CDR2 YFSETQ. Unmatched junction bases numbered 6, after V lost 4 bases and J lost 2 bases. This CDR3 region has 15 residues. CDR3 region: CASSPKTGATDTQYF. The DNA for the CDR3 is TGCGCCAGCAGCCCAAAGACAGGGGCCACAGATACGCAGTATTTT.

Ten or more counts support this clonotype. The V gene is TRBV7-9, the J gene TRBJ2-1; 7 nucleotides match TRBD1. V lost 3 bases to trimming and J lost 2 bases; unmatched junction nucleotides: 7. Germline loops: CDR1 SEHNR, CDR2 FQNEAQ (reference sequence). The CDR3 is made up of 16 amino acids. CDR3 residues: CASSFHTGVAYNEQFF. For the CDR3, the DNA is TGTGCCAGCAGCTTCCATACAGGGGTCGCCTACAATGAGCAGTTCTTC.

In this sample, this clonotype turned up a few times. As DNA, the CDR3 is TGCGCCAGCAGCCAGCCCTTAGCGGGAGTAGATACGCAGTATTTT. It yields the protein CASSQPLAGVDTQYF. The chain uses TRBV4-1 and TRBJ2-3, with 9 bases lining up with TRBD2. V lost 3 bases to trimming and J lost 5 bases; unmatched junction nucleotides: 6. The CDR3 spans 15 residues. Germline CDR1 MGHRA, CDR2 YSYEKL.

Notes on this clonotype: Germline and junction disagree at one end, which may indicate a read error. The genes are TRBV19 and TRBJ2-1; D call uncertain. Germline CDR1 reads LNHDA; CDR2 reads SQIVND (reference sequence). There are 13 residues in the CDR3. CDR3 nucleotide sequence: TGTGCCAATAGTCCCGCTGGTGACAATGAGCAGTTCTTC. This translates into CANSPAGDNEQFF.

Ten or more counts support this clonotype. The V gene is TRBV20-1, the J gene TRBJ2-7; D call uncertain. CDR1 and CDR2 (germline): DFQATT, SNEGSKA (reference sequence). The CDR3 spans 15 residues. The ends were cut back, 0 bases at V and 5 bases at J, with 17 bases in the middle. The CDR3: CSARDVEGWSDEQYF. CDR3 coding DNA: TGCAGTGCTAGAGATGTGGAAGGGTGGTCCGACGAGCAGTACTTC.